The clone carrying this TCR beta chain was detected only a few times. Germline CDR1 reads MNHNY; CDR2 reads SVGAGI (reference sequence). J gave up 0 bases and V 5 bases, and 9 bases lay outside the gene matches. The CDR3 spans 17 residues. This entry belongs to a study of blood T cell repertoires in COVID-19. The data were produced by immunoSEQ multiplex PCR, yet TCRdb's version contains in-frame clones alone and is incomplete. The table includes 350,000 to 450,000 clones, roughly nine tenths detected once. The clonotype originates from a woman aged 40 to 50 who had been exposed to COVID-19. The chain couples TRBV6-6 to TRBJ2-7, with 11 bases fitting TRBD2. The sample comprised PBMCs or T cells enriched from blood (not recorded which). The CDR3 DNA reads as TGTGCCAGCAGTCCCGGGACTAGCGGAAGGAGCTCCTACGAGCAGTACTTC. Protein product: CASSPGTSGRSSYEQYF.